The sample holds many counts of the clone carrying this T cell receptor (beta chain). Its antigen is unidentified. The data were taken from a study of molecular identifiers for immune sequencing clone quantification. Study-level information: Replicate experiments took RNA from approximately 22,000 or 94,000 naive CD8 cells, divided it five ways and sequenced four.

Researchers sorted naive CD8 T cells as cells that were CD8+CD4-CCR7+CD45RA+. Bulk TCR libraries were made with methods that had been previously described and with listed TCR primers. MiXCR, applied by TCRdb to the PCR reads, yields one record per CDR3 protein. The sample consists of 80,000 to 95,000 distinct CDR3 sequences, around 20% of them appearing once. Germline V lookup: CDR1 PRHDT, CDR2 FYEKMQ (reference sequence). CDR3 length: 12 residues. Deletions cut 5 bases from V and 5 bases from J, with 7 bases between. Study-wide results and limits: Clones that exceeded 20 RNA copies held over 99% of effector molecules, yet under 1% in naive cells.

This rearrangement joins TRBV13 to TRBJ2-4; D is uncertain. This clonotype originated in a human donor in good health. Some libraries in this study had Jurkat cell RNA spiked in. Specimen: naive CD8+ T cells from blood, with Jurkat cell RNA spiked in. Regarding subset: FACS-sorted CD8+CD4-CCR7+CD45RA+ naive T cells. CDR3 DNA: TGTGCCAGCAGCGACGTCGAAAACATTCAGTACTTC. It encodes CASSDVENIQYF.